This TCR beta chain was obtained from a study of chronic HIV infection and antiretroviral therapy. TCRdb itself ran the 5' RACE reads through MiXCR, one entry per CDR3 protein. The sample records more than 25,000 distinct CDR3 sequences, more than 7.5% being singletons. This clonotype was found many times. This CDR3 is built from 14 residues. CDR1 is SQVTM, CDR2 ANQGSEA, per germline. V lost 7 bases to trimming and J lost 2 bases; unmatched junction nucleotides: 8. Material for sequencing was peripheral blood. The sequence came from an adult who had HIV and had not received antiretroviral therapy, or was an uninfected healthy control (not recorded which). This chain uses TRBV29-1 with TRBJ2-3; 8 positions match TRBD1. CDR3 protein: CSAHRGSPTDTQYF. The CDR3 DNA is TGCAGCGCCCACAGGGGGAGTCCCACAGATACGCAGTATTTT.